This TCR beta chain was retrieved from a study of T cells in localized non-small cell lung cancer. Method: immunoSEQ multiplex PCR; TCRdb's copy keeps in-frame clones and lacks some. This sample yields about 24,000 clones, of which 80% to 85% are seen a single time; roughly 4.8% belongs to the top ten. A note on this clone: Its antigen is still unknown.

Germline CDR1 is LNHDA and CDR2 is SQIVND (reference sequence). The CDR3 has 15 amino acids. V was pared by 1 base and J by 2 bases, with 12 bases between. Findings and limits, study-wide: It remains possible that heterogeneity exists, since only one tumor region was sequenced.

This sequence originates from a man between 40 and 75 years old with stage II lung adenocarcinoma. The J gene is TRBJ2-7, the V gene TRBV19; D gene ambiguous. The starting material was PBMCs, obtained before any cancer treatment. The DNA of the CDR3 is TGTGCCAGTAGTATAGGAGCGAAGAGTACCTACGAGCAGTACTTC. Translating it yields CASSIGAKSTYEQYF.